These T cell receptor beta chains were read from a single sample in a study of cytomegalovirus exposure and HLA in healthy donors. Using immunoSEQ multiplex PCR, the repertoire was profiled, and TCRdb retains in-frame clones only, with some absent. The sample yields roughly 220,000 clones, 75% to 90% seen once. Sequencing was carried out using PBMCs. The receptors were gathered from a woman aged 40 to 50 in good health and CMV-seronegative. CDR3s include the opening cysteine and the closing phenylalanine or tryptophan. A D gene is named only where the DNA matches it firmly. For some rows the clone size is stated as once, few or many, or as a class when expanded; others skip it.

>TRBJ1-5|-|TRBD1|TRBV28
CASTKQGVSSWNQPQHF
TGTGCCAGCACCAAACAGGGGGTTTCATCGTGGAATCAGCCCCAGCATTTT
>TRBJ2-2|-|-|TRBV7-2
CASSPEISSRELFF
TGTGCCAGCAGTCCCGAAATTAGCTCCCGGGAGCTGTTTTTT
>TRBJ1-1|-|TRBD1|TRBV5-8
CASSLTGVMNTEAFF
TGTGCCAGCAGCTTGACAGGGGTCATGAACACTGAAGCTTTCTTT
>TRBJ2-5|-|TRBD2|TRBV30
CAWRGGSETQYF
TGTGCCTGGAGGGGGGGGTCTGAGACCCAGTACTTC
>TRBJ1-4|-|-|TRBV11-2
CASSSPFGATNEKLFF
TGTGCCAGCAGCTCCCCATTCGGTGCAACTAATGAAAAACTGTTTTTT
>TRBJ2-2|-|-|TRBV4-2
CASSQMRRGDTGELFF
TGTGCCAGCAGCCAGATGAGGAGGGGCGACACCGGGGAGCTGTTTTTT
>TRBJ2-2|-|-|TRBV27
CASSLSPAQTNTGELFF
TGTGCCAGCAGTTTATCACCAGCGCAAACGAACACCGGGGAGCTGTTTTTT
>TRBJ1-1|-|-|TRBV6-1
CASSEAPPPQNTEAFF
TGTGCCAGCAGTGAAGCCCCTCCGCCACAGAACACTGAAGCTTTCTTT
>TRBJ2-2|-|TRBD2|TRBV7-9
CASSLPSSGRAGELFF
TGTGCCAGCAGCTTACCGTCTAGCGGGAGGGCCGGGGAGCTGTTTTTT
>TRBJ2-5|-|-|TRBV18
CASSPIKGDRETQYF
TGTGCCAGCTCTCCTATCAAGGGAGACCGGGAGACCCAGTACTTC
>TRBJ2-1|-|TRBD1|TRBV9
CASSVVGRGKDEQFF
TGTGCCAGCAGCGTAGTTGGCAGGGGGAAGGATGAGCAGTTCTTC
>TRBJ2-2|-|-|TRBV28
CASSRTNTGELFF
TGTGCCAGCAGCCGGACTAACACCGGGGAGCTGTTTTTT
>TRBJ1-4|-|-|TRBV18
CASSPIQDSATNEKLFF
TGTGCCAGCTCACCGATACAAGACAGTGCAACTAATGAAAAACTGTTTTTT
>TRBJ2-3|once|TRBD2|TRBV29-1
CSVSPGLAGADTQYF
TGCAGCGTCTCACCGGGACTAGCGGGAGCAGATACGCAGTATTTT
>TRBJ2-4|-|-|TRBV5-6
CASSLVASSKNIQYF
TGTGCCAGCAGCTTGGTTGCTAGCTCCAAAAACATTCAGTACTTC
>TRBJ2-7|-|TRBD2|TRBV27
CASSLFGTSAYEQYF
TGTGCCAGCAGTTTATTTGGGACTAGTGCTTACGAGCAGTACTTC
>TRBJ1-4|once|-|TRBV5-1
CASSPGWAGQRLVFGNEKLFF
TGCGCCAGCAGCCCTGGTTGGGCCGGACAGCGGCTGGTATTTGGTAATGAAAAACTGTTTTTT
>TRBJ1-1|-|-|TRBV6-5
CASRGRRTEAFF
TGTGCCAGCAGGGGGAGGAGGACTGAAGCTTTCTTT
>TRBJ1-1|once|-|TRBV21-1
CASSSVGQLNTEAFF
TGTGCCAGCAGCAGTGTTGGACAGCTGAACACTGAAGCTTTCTTT
>TRBJ2-1|-|-|TRBV27
CASSLRSGEQFF
TGTGCCAGCAGTTTACGGTCAGGTGAGCAGTTCTTC
>TRBJ1-1|-|-|TRBV7-9
CASSHRAGRIEAFF
TGTGCCAGCAGCCACAGAGCCGGGAGGATTGAAGCTTTCTTT
>TRBJ2-3|few|-|TRBV28
CASSSAGTTDTQYF
TGTGCCAGCAGTTCGGCGGGAACGACAGATACGCAGTATTTT
>TRBJ2-2|-|TRBD1|TRBV7-3
CASSNPGQGTGELFF
TGTGCCAGCAGCAACCCGGGACAGGGTACCGGGGAGCTGTTTTTT
>TRBJ2-4|-|TRBD1|TRBV19
CASRGKQGVGAKNIQYF
TGTGCCAGTAGAGGCAAACAGGGGGTGGGAGCCAAAAACATTCAGTACTTC
>TRBJ2-7|-|TRBD2|TRBV7-2
CASSLERGSSYEQYF
TGTGCCAGCAGCTTAGAGCGGGGAAGCTCCTACGAGCAGTACTTC
>TRBJ2-7|-|TRBD2|TRBV9
CASTLTSGGSYEQYF
TGTGCCAGCACACTCACTAGCGGGGGATCCTACGAGCAGTACTTC